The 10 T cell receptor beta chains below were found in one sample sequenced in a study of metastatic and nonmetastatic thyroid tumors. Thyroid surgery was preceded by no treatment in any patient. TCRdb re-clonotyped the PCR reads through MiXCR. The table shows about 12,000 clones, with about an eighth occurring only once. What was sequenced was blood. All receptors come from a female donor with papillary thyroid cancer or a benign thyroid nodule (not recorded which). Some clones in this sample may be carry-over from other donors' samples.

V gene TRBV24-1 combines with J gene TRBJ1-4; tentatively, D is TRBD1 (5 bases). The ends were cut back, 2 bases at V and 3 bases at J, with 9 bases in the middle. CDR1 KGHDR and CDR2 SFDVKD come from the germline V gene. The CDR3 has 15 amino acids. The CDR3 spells CATSDSQESNEKLFF. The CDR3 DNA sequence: TGTGCCACCAGTGATTCACAGGAATCTAATGAAAAACTGTTTTTT.

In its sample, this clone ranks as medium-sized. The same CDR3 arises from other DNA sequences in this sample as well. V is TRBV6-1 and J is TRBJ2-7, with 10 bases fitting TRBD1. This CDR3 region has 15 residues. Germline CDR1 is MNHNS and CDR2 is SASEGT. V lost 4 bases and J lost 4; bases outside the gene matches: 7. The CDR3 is CASSAPGTGVYEQYF. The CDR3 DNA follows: TGTGCCAGCAGTGCTCCCGGGACAGGGGTATACGAGCAGTACTTC.

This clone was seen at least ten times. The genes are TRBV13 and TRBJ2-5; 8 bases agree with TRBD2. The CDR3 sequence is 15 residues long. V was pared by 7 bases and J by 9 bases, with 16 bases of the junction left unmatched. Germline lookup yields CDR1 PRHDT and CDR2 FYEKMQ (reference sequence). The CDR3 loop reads CASTLRSSGGPAQYF. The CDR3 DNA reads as TGTGCCAGCACCCTAAGGTCATCGGGAGGGCCAGCCCAGTACTTC.

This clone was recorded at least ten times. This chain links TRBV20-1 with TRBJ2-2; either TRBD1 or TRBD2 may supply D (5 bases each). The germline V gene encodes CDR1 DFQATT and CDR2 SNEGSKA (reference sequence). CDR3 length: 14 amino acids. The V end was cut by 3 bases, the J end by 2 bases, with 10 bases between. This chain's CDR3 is CSASTGANTGELFF. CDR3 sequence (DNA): TGCAGTGCTAGTACCGGGGCAAACACCGGGGAGCTGTTTTTT.

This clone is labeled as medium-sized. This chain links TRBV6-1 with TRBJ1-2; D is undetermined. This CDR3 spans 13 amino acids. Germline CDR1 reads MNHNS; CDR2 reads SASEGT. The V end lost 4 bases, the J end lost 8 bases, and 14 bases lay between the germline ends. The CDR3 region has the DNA TGTGCCAGCAGTGCCCCAACACAGAGCGGCTACACCTTC. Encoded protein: CASSAPTQSGYTF.

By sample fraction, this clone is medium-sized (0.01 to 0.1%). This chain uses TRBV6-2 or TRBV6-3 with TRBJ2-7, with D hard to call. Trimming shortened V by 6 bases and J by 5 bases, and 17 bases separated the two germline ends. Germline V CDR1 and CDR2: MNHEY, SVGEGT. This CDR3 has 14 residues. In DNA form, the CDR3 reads TGTGCCAGCAGCCCCCACATGAGTTTGGACGAGCAGTACTTC. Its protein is CASSPHMSLDEQYF.

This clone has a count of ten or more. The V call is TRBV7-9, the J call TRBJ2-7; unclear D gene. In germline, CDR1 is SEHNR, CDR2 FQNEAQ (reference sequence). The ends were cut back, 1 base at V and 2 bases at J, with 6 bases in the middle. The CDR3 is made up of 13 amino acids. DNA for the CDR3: TGTGCCAGCAGCTTAGAAGTCCCCTACGAGCAGTACTTC. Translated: CASSLEVPYEQYF.

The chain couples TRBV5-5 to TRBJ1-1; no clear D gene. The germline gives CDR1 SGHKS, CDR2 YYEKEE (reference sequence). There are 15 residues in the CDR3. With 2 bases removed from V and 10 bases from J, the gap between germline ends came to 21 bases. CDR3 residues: CASSFTFPASGGAFF. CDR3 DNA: TGTGCCAGCAGCTTTACATTCCCCGCCTCAGGTGGAGCTTTCTTT.

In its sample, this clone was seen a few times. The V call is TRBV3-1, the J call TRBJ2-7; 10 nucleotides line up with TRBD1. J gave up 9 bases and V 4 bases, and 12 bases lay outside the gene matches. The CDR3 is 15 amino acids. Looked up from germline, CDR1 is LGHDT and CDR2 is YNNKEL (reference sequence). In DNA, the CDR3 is TGTGCCAGCAGCCCCAGTGGGACAGGGGCGGGCGGGCAGTACTTC. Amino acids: CASSPSGTGAGGQYF.

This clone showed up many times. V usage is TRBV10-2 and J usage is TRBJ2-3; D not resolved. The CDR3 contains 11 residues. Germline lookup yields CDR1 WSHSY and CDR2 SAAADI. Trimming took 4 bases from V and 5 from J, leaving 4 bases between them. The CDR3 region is CASSVGDTQYF. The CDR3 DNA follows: TGCGCCAGCAGTGTGGGAGATACGCAGTATTTT.